This T cell receptor beta chain emerged from a study of T cells in Graves' hyperthyroidism and ophthalmopathy. On this clonotype: Its antigen is currently unknown. A much more abundant neighbour one base away suggests this may be a read error.

General study results and limits: Most clonotypes expanded in thyroid above 0.001 were likewise present in blood.

Stable Graves' hyperthyroidism denoted no ophthalmopathy progression over 18 months. Uncontrolled infections, other autoimmune diseases, pregnancy or lactation led to exclusion of patients. PBMCs stemmed from more than 7.5 ml fresh peripheral blood. The CDR3 has 16 residues. Trimming stripped 1 base from V and 7 bases from J, with 20 bases between. Germline V lookup: CDR1 LGHDT, CDR2 YNNKEL (reference sequence). The CDR3 regions of TCR beta were amplified from RNA transcripts. During a first-round RT-PCR of the TCR CDR3, the HTBI primer set was used. One entry per CDR3 protein results from TCRdb running MiXCR on the multiplex PCR reads. In the table there are under 650,000 distinct CDR3 sequences, roughly 17% of which are singletons.

Material for sequencing was blood. J is TRBJ2-7 and V is TRBV3-1; D unresolved. The TCR was taken from a woman in her 30s with Graves' hyperthyroidism. Written as DNA, the CDR3 is TGTGCCAGCAGCCAAGTAGGTCGGTCCCGGCTGGATGAGCAGTACTTC. Its translation: CASSQVGRSRLDEQYF.